This T cell receptor beta chain was sequenced in a study of blood T cell repertoires in COVID-19. Background on the study: PBMCs, B-cell-depleted T cells, or T cells provided the cDNA or gDNA that made up the material.

Sequencing was performed with immunoSEQ multiplex PCR; in TCRdb, only in-frame clones are kept and a portion is missing. The top ten clones hold 2.5% to 3.5% of a sample with 210,000 or so clones, more than 70% of them seen once. Trimming stripped 6 bases from V and 3 bases from J, with 14 bases between. The CDR3 length is 14 residues. Per the germline V gene, CDR1 is KGHSH and CDR2 is LQKENI. The chain joins TRBV18 to TRBJ1-2; possibly TRBD1 for D (6 bases). Sequencing was done on a sample of peripheral blood. The sequence was collected from an elderly woman with active or convalescent COVID-19. The CDR3 DNA reads as TGTGCCAGCTCGCTACAGGGTGGTGACTATGGCTACACCTTC. Its protein product is CASSLQGGDYGYTF.